The T cell receptor beta chain under discussion was sequenced for a study of OX40 agonist ivuxolimab in advanced cancers. About the study: Patients took ivuxolimab, an agonistic anti-OX40 (CD134) antibody. Melanoma, hepatocellular carcinoma, head and neck or renal cell cancer occurred in dose-escalation patients. The study's findings and limits: CD4+ and CD8+ blood T cells expanded clonally by week 6 at 0.1 to 3.0 mg/kg.

Concerning this clone: What it binds is unknown.

The method was immunoSEQ multiplex PCR; TCRdb's version includes in-frame clones alone and lacks a portion of them. The sample records some 46,000 clones, 89% being singletons. This CDR3 spans 13 amino acids. The V end was cut by 2 bases, the J end by 4 bases, with 8 bases between. Looked up from germline, CDR1 is SGHTA and CDR2 is FQGNSA. The sequence was obtained from an adult with an advanced solid tumor such as melanoma, head and neck, liver or kidney cancer. Sequencing used CD4+ or CD8+ T cells sorted from blood, obtained in a trial of the OX40 agonist ivuxolimab. The chain combines TRBV7-2 with TRBJ1-1; D not certain. The CDR3 region has the DNA TGTGCCAGCAGCTTAAGAGGGTTCACTGAAGCTTTCTTT. It encodes CASSLRGFTEAFF. The full variable domain, in which reference TRBV7-2 and TRBJ1-1 provide the parts outside the CDR3, is GAGVSQSPSNKVTEKGKDVELRCDPISGHTALYWYRQSLGQGLEFLIYFQGNSAPDKSGLPSDRFSAERTGGSVSTLTIQRTQQEDSAVYLCASSLRGFTEAFFGQGTRLTVV.